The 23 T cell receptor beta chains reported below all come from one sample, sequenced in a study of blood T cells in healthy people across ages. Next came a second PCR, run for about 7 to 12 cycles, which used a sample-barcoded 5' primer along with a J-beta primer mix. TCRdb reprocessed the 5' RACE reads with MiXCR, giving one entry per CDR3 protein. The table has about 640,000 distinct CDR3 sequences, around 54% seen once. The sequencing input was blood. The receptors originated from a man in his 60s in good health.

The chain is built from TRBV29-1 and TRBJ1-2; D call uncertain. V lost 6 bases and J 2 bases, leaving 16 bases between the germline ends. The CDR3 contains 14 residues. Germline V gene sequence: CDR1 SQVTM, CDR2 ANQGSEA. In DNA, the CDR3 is TGCAGCGTCTCCCCAGTGATTTTCAACTATGGCTACACCTTC. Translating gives CSVSPVIFNYGYTF. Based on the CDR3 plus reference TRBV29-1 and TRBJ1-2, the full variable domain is SAVISQKPSRDICQRGTSLTIQCQVDSQVTMMFWYRQQPGQSLTLIATANQGSEATYESGFVIDKFPISRPNLTFSTLTVSNMSPEDSSIYLCSVSPVIFNYGYTFGSGTRLTVV.

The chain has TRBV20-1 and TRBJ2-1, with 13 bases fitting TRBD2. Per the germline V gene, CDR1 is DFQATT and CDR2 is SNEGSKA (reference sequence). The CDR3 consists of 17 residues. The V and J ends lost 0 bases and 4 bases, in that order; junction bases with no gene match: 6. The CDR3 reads CSARDHGGLAGYNEQFF. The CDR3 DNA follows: TGCAGTGCTAGAGATCACGGGGGACTAGCGGGGTACAATGAGCAGTTCTTC.

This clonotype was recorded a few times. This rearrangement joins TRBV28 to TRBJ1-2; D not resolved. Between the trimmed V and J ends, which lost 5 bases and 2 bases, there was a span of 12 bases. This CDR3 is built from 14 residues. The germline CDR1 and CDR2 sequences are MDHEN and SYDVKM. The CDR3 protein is CASSRPGMNYGYTF. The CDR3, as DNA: TGTGCCAGCAGTCGACCGGGCATGAACTATGGCTACACCTTC.

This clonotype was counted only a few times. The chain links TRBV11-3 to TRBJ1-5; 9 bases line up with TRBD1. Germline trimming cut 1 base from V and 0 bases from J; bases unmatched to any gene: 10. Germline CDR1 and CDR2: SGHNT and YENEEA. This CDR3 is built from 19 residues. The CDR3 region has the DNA TGTGCCAGCAGCTTAGTTCCTCGGGACAGGGCATATAGCAATCAGCCCCAGCATTTT. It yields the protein CASSLVPRDRAYSNQPQHF.

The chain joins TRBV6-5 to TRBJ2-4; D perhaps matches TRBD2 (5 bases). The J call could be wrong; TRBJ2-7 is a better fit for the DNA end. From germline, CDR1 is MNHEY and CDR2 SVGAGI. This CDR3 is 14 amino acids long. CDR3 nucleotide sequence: TGTGCCAGCAGTTACTCGATGGGAGATAGCGAGCAGTACTTC. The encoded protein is CASSYSMGDSEQYF.

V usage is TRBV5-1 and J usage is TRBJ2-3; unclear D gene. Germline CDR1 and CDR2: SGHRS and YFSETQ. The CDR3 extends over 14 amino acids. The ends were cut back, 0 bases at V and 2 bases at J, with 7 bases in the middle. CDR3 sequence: CASSLEVLTDTQYF. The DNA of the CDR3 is TGCGCCAGCAGCTTGGAGGTCCTCACAGATACGCAGTATTTT.

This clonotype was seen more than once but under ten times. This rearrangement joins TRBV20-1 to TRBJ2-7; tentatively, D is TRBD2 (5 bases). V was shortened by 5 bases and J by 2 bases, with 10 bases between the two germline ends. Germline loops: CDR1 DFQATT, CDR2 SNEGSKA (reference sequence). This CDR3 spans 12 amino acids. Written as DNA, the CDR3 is TGCAGTGCTGCCCCCGGGACCTACGAGCAGTACTTC. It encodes CSAAPGTYEQYF.

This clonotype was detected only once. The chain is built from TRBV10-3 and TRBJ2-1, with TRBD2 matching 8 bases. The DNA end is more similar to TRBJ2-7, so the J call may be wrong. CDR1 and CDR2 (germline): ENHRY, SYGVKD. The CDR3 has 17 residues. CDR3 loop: CAISVRKAGETYNEQYF. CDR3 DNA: TGTGCCATCAGTGTTAGGAAAGCGGGGGAAACTTACAATGAGCAGTACTTC.

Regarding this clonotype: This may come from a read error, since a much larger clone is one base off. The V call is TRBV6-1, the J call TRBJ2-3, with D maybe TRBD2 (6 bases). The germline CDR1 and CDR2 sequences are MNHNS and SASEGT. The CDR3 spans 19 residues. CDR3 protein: CASRDPEGRPPQGADTPYF. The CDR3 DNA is TGTGCCAGCAGGGATCCAGAAGGGAGGCCCCCTCAGGGAGCGGATACGCCGTATTTT.

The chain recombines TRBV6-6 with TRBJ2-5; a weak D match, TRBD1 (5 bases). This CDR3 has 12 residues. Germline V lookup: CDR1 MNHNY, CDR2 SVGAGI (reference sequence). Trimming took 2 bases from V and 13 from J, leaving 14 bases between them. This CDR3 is CASSYEARGRYF. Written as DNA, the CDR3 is TGTGCCAGCAGTTACGAAGCTAGGGGTCGGTACTTC.

As DNA, the CDR3 is TGTGCCAGCAGTACTACAATGGGGGGCGGCACTGAAGCTTTCTTT. It encodes CASSTTMGGGTEAFF. The chain uses TRBV6-6 and TRBJ1-1, with D maybe TRBD1 (6 bases). The ends were cut back, 5 bases at V and 4 bases at J, with 17 bases in the middle. Germline V gene data show CDR1 as MNHNY and CDR2 as SVGAGI (reference sequence). The length of the CDR3 is 15 residues.

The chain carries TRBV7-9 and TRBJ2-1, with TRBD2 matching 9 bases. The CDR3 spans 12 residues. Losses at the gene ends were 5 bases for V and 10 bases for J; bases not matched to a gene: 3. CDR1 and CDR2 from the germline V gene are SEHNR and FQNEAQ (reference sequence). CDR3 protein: CASSNAGGEQFF. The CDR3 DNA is TGTGCCAGCAGCAACGCGGGGGGGGAGCAGTTCTTC.

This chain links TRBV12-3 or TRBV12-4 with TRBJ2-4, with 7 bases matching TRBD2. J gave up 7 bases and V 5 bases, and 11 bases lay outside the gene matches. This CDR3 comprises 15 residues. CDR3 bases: TGTGCCAGCAGTCCCCCGACGGGGGGATCCAACATTCAGTACTTC. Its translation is CASSPPTGGSNIQYF.

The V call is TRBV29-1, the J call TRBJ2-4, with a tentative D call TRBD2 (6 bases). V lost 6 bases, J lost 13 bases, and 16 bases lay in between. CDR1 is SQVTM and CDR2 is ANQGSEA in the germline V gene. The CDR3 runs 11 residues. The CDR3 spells CSVGTFREQYF. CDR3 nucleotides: TGCAGCGTGGGGACTTTTAGGGAGCAGTACTTC.

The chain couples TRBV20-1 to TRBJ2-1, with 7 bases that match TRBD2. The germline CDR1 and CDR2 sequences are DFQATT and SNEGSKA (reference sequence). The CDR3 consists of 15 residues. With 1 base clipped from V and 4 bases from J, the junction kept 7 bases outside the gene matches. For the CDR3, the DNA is TGCAGTGCTAGAGTTTTGGGGGGGGGATACAATGAGCAGTTCTTC. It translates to CSARVLGGGYNEQFF.

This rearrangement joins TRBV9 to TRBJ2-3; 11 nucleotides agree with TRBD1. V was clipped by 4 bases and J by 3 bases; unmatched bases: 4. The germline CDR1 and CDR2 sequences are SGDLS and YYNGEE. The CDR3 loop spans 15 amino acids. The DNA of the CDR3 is TGTGCCAGCAGCTCGGGACAGGGGGAGACAGATACGCAGTATTTT. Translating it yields CASSSGQGETDTQYF.

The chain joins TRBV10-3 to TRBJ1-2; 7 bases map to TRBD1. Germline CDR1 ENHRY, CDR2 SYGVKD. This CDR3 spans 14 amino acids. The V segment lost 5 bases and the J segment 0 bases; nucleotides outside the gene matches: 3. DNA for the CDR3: TGTGCCATCAGTAGGGACAGCCCTAACTATGGCTACACCTTC. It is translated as CAISRDSPNYGYTF.

The CDR3 DNA is TGCGCCAGCAGCCAAGATCAGGGGGTATACAATGAGCAGTTCTTC. This gives the protein CASSQDQGVYNEQFF. This chain uses TRBV4-1 with TRBJ2-1, with 7 bases aligning to TRBD1. CDR1 is MGHRA, CDR2 YSYEKL, per germline. J gave up 4 bases and V 0 bases, and 3 bases lay outside the gene matches. The CDR3 sequence is 15 residues long.

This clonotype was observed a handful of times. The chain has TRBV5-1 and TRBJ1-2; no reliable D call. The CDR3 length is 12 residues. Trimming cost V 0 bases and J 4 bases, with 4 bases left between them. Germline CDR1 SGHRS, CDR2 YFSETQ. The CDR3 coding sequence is TGCGCCAGCAGCTTGGACGCCTATGGCTACACCTTC. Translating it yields CASSLDAYGYTF.

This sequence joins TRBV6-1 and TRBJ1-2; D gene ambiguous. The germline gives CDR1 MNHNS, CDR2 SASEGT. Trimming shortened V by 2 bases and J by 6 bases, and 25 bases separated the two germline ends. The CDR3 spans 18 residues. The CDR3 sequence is CASSEFGLSMIPDHGYTF. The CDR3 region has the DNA TGTGCCAGCAGTGAATTTGGCCTTAGTATGATTCCTGATCATGGCTACACCTTC.

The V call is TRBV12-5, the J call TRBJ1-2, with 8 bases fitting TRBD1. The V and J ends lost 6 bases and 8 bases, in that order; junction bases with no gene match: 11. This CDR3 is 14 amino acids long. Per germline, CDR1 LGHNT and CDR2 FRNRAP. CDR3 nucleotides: TGTGCTAGTGGATCCCAGGGGGCGCCGGCCGGCTACACCTTC. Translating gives CASGSQGAPAGYTF.

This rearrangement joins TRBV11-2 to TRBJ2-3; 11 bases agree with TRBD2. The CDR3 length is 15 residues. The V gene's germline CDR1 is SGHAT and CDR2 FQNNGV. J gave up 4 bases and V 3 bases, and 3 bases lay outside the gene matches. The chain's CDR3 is CASSFRTSGPDTQYF. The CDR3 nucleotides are TGTGCCAGCAGCTTCAGGACTAGCGGGCCAGATACGCAGTATTTT.

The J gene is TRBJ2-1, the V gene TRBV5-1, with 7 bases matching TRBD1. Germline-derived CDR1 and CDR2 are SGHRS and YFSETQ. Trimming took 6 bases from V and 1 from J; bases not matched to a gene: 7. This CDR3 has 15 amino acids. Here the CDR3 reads CASTFPDRSYNEQFF. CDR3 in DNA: TGCGCCAGCACATTCCCGGACAGGTCCTACAATGAGCAGTTCTTC.